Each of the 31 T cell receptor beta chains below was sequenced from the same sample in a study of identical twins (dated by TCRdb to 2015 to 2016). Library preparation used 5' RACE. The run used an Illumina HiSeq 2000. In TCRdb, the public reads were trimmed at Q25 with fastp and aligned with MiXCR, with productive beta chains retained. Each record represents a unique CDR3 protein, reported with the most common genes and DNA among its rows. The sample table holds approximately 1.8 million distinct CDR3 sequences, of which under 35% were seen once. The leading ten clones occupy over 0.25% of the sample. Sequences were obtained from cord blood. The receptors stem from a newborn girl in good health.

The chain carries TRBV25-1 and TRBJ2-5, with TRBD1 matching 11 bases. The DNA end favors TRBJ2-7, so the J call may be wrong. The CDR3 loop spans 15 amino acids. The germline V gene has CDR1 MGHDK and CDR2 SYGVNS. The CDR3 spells CASSEPGTGGYEQYF. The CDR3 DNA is TGTGCCAGCAGTGAACCCGGGACAGGGGGCTACGAGCAGTACTTC.

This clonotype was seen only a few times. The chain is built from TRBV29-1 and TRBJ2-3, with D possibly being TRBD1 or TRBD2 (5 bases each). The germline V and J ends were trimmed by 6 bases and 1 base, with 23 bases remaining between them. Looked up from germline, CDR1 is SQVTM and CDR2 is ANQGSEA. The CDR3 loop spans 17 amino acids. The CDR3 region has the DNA TGCAGCGTGCCCGGGACGGTTGAATTTGGGGGCACAGATACGCAGTATTTT. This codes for CSVPGTVEFGGTDTQYF.

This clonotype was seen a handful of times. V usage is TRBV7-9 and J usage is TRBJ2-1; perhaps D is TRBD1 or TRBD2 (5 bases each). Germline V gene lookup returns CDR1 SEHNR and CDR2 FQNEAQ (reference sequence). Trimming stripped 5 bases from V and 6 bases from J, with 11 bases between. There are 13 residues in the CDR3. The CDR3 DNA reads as TGTGCCAGCAGCATCGGGACGACCAATGAGCAGTTCTTC. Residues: CASSIGTTNEQFF.

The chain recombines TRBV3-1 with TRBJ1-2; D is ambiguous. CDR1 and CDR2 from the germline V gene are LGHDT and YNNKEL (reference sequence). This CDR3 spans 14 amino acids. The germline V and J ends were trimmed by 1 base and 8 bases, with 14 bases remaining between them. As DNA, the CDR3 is TGTGCCAGCAGCCAAGGGGTATGGGGAGGCGGCTACACCTTC. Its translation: CASSQGVWGGGYTF.

CDR3 bases: TGCAGTGCGCCAGGGGCCCCCGGGAACACTGAAGCTTTCTTT. Amino acids: CSAPGAPGNTEAFF. The chain recombines TRBV20-1 with TRBJ1-1; possible D gene TRBD1, 6 bases. V lost 6 bases, J lost 1 base, and 15 bases lay in between. There are 14 residues in the CDR3. The germline CDR1 and CDR2 sequences are DFQATT and SNEGSKA (reference sequence).

The CDR3, as DNA: TGTGCCAGCACCACGACAGCTGGTAGCGGTGAGCAGTTCTTC. Amino acid sequence: CASTTTAGSGEQFF. This rearrangement joins TRBV12-3 or TRBV12-4 to TRBJ2-1; maybe TRBD2 (6 bases). V lost 7 bases and J 9 bases, leaving 19 bases between the germline ends. This CDR3 is built from 14 residues.

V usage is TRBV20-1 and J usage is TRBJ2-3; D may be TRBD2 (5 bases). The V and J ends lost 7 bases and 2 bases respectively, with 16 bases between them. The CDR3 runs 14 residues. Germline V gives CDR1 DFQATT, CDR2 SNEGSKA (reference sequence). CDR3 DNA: TGCAGTGATCGTGGGCTAGCCTTCACAGATACGCAGTATTTT. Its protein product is CSDRGLAFTDTQYF.

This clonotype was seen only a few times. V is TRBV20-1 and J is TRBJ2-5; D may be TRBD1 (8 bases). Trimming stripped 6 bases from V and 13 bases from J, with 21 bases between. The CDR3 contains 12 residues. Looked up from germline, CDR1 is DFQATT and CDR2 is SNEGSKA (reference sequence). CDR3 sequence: CSAQAPQGGLYF. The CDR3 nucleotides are TGCAGTGCCCAAGCGCCACAGGGGGGGCTGTACTTC.

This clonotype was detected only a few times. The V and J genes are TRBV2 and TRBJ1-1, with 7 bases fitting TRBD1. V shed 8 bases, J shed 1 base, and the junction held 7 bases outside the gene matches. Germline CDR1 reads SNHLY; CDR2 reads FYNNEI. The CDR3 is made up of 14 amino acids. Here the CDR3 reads CASLRTGTNTEAFF. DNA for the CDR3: TGTGCCAGCCTTCGGACAGGAACGAACACTGAAGCTTTCTTT.

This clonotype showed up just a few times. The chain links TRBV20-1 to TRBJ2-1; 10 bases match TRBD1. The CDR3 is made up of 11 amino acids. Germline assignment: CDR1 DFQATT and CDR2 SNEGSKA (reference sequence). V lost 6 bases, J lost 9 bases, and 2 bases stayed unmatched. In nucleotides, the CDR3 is TGCAGTGCCCGGACAGGGGGTGAGCAGTTCTTC. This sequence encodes CSARTGGEQFF.

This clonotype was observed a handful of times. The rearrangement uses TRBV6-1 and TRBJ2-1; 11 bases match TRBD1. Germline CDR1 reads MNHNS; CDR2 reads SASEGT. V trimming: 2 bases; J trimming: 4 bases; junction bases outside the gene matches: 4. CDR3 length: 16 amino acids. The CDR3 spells CASSEIGQGAYNEQFF. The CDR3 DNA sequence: TGTGCCAGCAGTGAAATAGGACAGGGGGCTTACAATGAGCAGTTCTTC.

CDR3 sequence: CASSRQGTSGRATQYF. As DNA, the CDR3 is TGTGCCAGCAGCCGACAGGGGACTAGCGGGAGAGCGACCCAGTACTTC. The rearrangement joins TRBV4-2 to TRBJ2-5; TRBD2 aligns across 14 bases. CDR1 is LGHNA and CDR2 is YNFKEQ in the germline V gene. After removal of 4 bases from V and 7 bases from J, the junction contained 8 bases not matched to a gene. The length of the CDR3 is 16 residues.

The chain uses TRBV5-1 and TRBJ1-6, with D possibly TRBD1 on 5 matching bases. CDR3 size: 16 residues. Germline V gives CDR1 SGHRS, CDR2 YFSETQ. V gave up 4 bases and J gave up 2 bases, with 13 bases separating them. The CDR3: CASSPDGAAYNSPLHF. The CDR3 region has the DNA TGCGCCAGCAGCCCCGACGGGGCCGCCTATAATTCACCCCTCCACTTT.

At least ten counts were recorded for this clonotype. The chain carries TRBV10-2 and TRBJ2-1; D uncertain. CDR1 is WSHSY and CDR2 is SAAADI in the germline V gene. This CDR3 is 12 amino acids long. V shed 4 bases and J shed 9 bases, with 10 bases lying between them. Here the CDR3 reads CASSVAPAEQFF. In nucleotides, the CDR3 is TGCGCCAGCAGTGTTGCCCCTGCTGAGCAGTTCTTC.

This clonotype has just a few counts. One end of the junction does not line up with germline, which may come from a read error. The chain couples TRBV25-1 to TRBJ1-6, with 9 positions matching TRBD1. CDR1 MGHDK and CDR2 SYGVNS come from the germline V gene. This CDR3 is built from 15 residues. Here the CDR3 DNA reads TGTGCCAGCAGTCAACAGGGGGCGTTGAATTCACCCCCCCACTTT. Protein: CASSQQGALNSPPHF.

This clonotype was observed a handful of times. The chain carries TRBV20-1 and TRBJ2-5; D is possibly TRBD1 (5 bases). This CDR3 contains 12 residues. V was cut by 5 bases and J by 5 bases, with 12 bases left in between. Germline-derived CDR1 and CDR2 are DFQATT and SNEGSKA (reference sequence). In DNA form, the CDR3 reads TGCAGTGCTGTCAGGGTTGCGGAGACCCAGTACTTC. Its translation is CSAVRVAETQYF.

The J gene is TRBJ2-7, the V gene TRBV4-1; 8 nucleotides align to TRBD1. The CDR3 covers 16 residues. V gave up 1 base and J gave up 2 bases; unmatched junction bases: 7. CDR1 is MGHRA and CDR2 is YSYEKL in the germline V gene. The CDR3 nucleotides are TGCGCCAGCAGCCAAGTTCCGGGACAGGTCACCTACGAGCAGTACTTC. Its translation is CASSQVPGQVTYEQYF.

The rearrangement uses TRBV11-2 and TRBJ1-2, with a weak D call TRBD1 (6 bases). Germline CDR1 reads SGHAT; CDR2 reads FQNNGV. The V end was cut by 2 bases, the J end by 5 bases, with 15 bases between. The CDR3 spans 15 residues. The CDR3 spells CASSLIPTGAYGYTF. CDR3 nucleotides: TGTGCCAGCAGCTTAATTCCGACAGGCGCTTATGGCTACACCTTC.

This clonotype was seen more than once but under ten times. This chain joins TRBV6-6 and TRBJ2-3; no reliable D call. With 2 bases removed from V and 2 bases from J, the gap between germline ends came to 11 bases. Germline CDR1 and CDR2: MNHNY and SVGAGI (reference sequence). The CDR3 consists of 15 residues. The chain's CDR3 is CASSYDGNPTDTQYF. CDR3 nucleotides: TGTGCCAGCAGTTACGACGGCAATCCCACAGATACGCAGTATTTT.

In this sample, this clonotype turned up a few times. Written as DNA, the CDR3 is TGCAGCGTTGGGTGGACAGGGTGGGAGACCCAGTACTTC. It yields the protein CSVGWTGWETQYF. The V call is TRBV29-1, the J call TRBJ2-7, with 8 bases aligning to TRBD1. The J call may be wrong; the DNA end is better matched by TRBJ2-5. From germline, CDR1 is SQVTM and CDR2 ANQGSEA. The CDR3 extends over 13 amino acids.

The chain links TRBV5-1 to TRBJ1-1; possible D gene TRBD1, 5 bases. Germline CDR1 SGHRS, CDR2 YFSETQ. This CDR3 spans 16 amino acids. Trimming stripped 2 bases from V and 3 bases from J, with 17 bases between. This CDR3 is CASSFEGVLVDTEAFF. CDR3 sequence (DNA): TGCGCCAGCAGCTTCGAAGGGGTACTGGTGGACACTGAAGCTTTCTTT. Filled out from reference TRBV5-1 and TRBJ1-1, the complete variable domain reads KAGVTQTPRYLIKTRGQQVTLSCSPISGHRSVSWYQQTPGQGLQFLFEYFSETQRNKGNFPGRFSGRQFSNSRSEMNVSTLELGDSALYLCASSFEGVLVDTEAFFGQGTRLTVV.

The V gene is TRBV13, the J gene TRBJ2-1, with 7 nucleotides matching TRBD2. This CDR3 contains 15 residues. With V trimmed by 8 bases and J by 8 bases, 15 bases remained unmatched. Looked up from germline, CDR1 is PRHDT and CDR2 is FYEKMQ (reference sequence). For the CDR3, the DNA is TGTGCCAGCGGCCTCACCCCTATACTAGCGCATGAGCAGTTCTTC. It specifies CASGLTPILAHEQFF.

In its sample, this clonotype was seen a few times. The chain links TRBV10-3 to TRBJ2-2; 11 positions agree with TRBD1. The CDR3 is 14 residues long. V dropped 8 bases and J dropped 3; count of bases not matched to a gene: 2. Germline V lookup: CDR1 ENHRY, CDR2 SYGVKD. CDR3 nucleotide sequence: TGTGCCATCCCGGGACAGGGGGACACCGGGGAGCTGTTTTTT. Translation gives CAIPGQGDTGELFF.

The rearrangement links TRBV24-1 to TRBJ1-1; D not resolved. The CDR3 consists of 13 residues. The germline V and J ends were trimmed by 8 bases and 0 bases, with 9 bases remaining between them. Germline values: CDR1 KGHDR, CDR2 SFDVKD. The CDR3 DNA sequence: TGTGCCACCACGGGGAGCATGAACACTGAAGCTTTCTTT. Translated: CATTGSMNTEAFF.

Here the CDR3 reads CASRPSGTNTDTQYF. The CDR3 DNA follows: TGCGCCAGCAGGCCGAGCGGGACGAACACAGATACGCAGTATTTT. The chain has TRBV5-1 and TRBJ2-3; 7 positions agree with TRBD2. CDR3 length: 15 amino acids. J gave up 2 bases and V 5 bases, and 8 bases lay outside the gene matches. CDR1 and CDR2 from the germline V gene are SGHRS and YFSETQ.

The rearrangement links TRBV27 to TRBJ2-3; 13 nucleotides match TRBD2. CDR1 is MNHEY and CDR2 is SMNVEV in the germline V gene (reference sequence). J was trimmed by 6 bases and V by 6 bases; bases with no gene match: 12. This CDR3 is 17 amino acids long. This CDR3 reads CASSPPGLAGRPDTQYF. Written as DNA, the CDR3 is TGTGCCAGCAGCCCACCGGGACTAGCGGGAAGGCCGGATACGCAGTATTTT.

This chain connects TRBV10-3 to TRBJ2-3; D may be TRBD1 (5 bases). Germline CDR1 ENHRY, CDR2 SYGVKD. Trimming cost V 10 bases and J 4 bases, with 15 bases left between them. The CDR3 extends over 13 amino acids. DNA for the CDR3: TGTGCCACACAGGTTTTCGTCCCAGATACGCAGTATTTT. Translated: CATQVFVPDTQYF.

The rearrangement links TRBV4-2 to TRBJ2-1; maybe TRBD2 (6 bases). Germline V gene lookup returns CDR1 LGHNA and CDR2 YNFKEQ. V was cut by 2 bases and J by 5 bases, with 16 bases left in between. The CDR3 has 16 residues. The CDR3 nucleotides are TGTGCCAGCAGCCAAAGTTACGCCGCGGGAAACAATGAGCAGTTCTTC. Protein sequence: CASSQSYAAGNNEQFF.

The DNA for the CDR3 is TGTGCCACCAGTGTCCTAGCGGGAGGGTCAGATACGCAGTATTTT. Translation: CATSVLAGGSDTQYF. The rearrangement links TRBV24-1 to TRBJ2-3; 12 bases are a match to TRBD2. V shed 5 bases, J shed 4 bases, and the junction held 3 bases outside the gene matches. Germline CDR1 reads KGHDR; CDR2 reads SFDVKD. The length of the CDR3 is 15 residues.

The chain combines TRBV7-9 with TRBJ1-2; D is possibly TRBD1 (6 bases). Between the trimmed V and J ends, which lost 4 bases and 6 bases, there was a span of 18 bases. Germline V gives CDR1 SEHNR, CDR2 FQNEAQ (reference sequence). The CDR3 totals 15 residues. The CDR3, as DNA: TGTGCCAGCAGCTCCCGACAGGCCCCTTTGAATGGCTACACCTTC. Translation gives CASSSRQAPLNGYTF. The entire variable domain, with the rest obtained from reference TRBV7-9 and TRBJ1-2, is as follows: DTGVSQNPRHKITKRGQNVTFRCDPISEHNRLYWYRQTLGQGPEFLTYFQNEAQLEKSRLLSDRFSAERPKGSFSTLEIQRTEQGDSAMYLCASSSRQAPLNGYTFGSGTRLTVV.

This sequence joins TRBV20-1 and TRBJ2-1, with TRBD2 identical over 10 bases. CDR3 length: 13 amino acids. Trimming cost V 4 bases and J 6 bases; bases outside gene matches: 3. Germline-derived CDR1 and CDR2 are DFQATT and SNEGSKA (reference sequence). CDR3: CSATAGGLNEQFF. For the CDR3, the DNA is TGCAGTGCTACAGCGGGGGGGCTCAATGAGCAGTTCTTC.